The 24 T cell receptor beta chains given below trace back to one sample, sequenced in a study of early T cells in non-severe SARS-CoV-2 infection. A single record per CDR3 protein comes from TCRdb applying MiXCR to the 5' RACE reads. The sample records fewer than 100,000 distinct CDR3 sequences, roughly 10% being singletons. Sequencing was done on a sample of whole blood. These receptors originate from an adult who was a healthcare worker with PCR-confirmed SARS-CoV-2 infection or an uninfected control (not recorded which).

This clonotype was counted between two and nine times. The rearrangement joins TRBV11-2 to TRBJ2-3; D remains ambiguous. The germline V gene has CDR1 SGHAT and CDR2 FQNNGV. This CDR3 has 12 residues. V lost 1 base, J lost 4 bases, and 3 bases lay in between. CDR3 sequence: CASSLASDTQYF. The CDR3 nucleotides read TGTGCCAGCAGCTTAGCCTCAGATACGCAGTATTTT.

This clonotype has just a few counts. The V gene is TRBV9, the J gene TRBJ2-5, with a tentative D call TRBD1 (5 bases). The V and J ends lost 3 bases and 1 base respectively, with 13 bases between them. Germline CDR1 and CDR2: SGDLS and YYNGEE. The CDR3 spans 15 residues. In DNA form, the CDR3 reads TGTGCCAGCAGCGACGACAGACGACCCCAAGAGACCCAGTACTTC. It specifies CASSDDRRPQETQYF.

This clonotype was observed at least ten times. For the CDR3, the DNA is TGTGCCAGCAGCTTAGCCGGCCGAGGGGAAACTATCGCTGAGCAGTTCTTC. It translates to CASSLAGRGETIAEQFF. The chain is built from TRBV7-6 and TRBJ2-1, with D possibly called TRBD1 or TRBD2 (5 bases each). CDR3 length: 17 amino acids. Germline CDR1 reads SGHVS; CDR2 reads FNYEAQ. Deletions cut 0 bases from V and 9 bases from J, with 21 bases between.

The chain employs TRBV2 and TRBJ1-1; D is uncertain. This CDR3 has 13 amino acids. V lost 0 bases and J 4 bases, leaving 6 bases between the germline ends. CDR1 is SNHLY, CDR2 FYNNEI, per germline. The CDR3 DNA sequence: TGTGCCAGCAGTGAAGCGCAGATCACTGAAGCTTTCTTT. It yields the protein CASSEAQITEAFF. The full variable domain, with the rest looked up from reference TRBV2 and TRBJ1-1, is EPEVTQTPSHQVTQMGQEVILRCVPISNHLYFYWYRQILGQKVEFLVSFYNNEISEKSEIFDDQFSVERPDGSNFTLKIRSTKLEDSAMYFCASSEAQITEAFFGQGTRLTVV.

This clonotype was seen only a few times. J is TRBJ2-3 and V is TRBV29-1; no firm D call. CDR1 is SQVTM, CDR2 ANQGSEA, per germline. V lost 6 bases, J lost 6 bases, and 16 bases lay in between. This CDR3 is built from 13 residues. As DNA, the CDR3 is TGCAGCGTCGGTTCCTTGGGATCGGATACGCAGTATTTT. It codes for CSVGSLGSDTQYF.

This clonotype has ten or more counts. V usage is TRBV10-2 and J usage is TRBJ2-2; 8 bases fit TRBD1. The CDR3 is made up of 15 amino acids. Germline lookup yields CDR1 WSHSY and CDR2 SAAADI. With V trimmed by 6 bases and J by 3 bases, 6 bases remained unmatched. This CDR3 is CASRQGAGDTGELFF. The CDR3 nucleotides read TGCGCCAGCAGGCAGGGGGCAGGGGACACCGGGGAGCTGTTTTTT.

The rearrangement joins TRBV9 to TRBJ1-3; possible D gene TRBD1, 6 bases. The germline V and J ends were trimmed by 0 bases and 0 bases, with 7 bases remaining between them. This CDR3 has 15 amino acids. Looked up from germline, CDR1 is SGDLS and CDR2 is YYNGEE. This CDR3 reads CASSVAGASGNTIYF. The DNA for the CDR3 is TGTGCCAGCAGCGTAGCGGGGGCCTCTGGAAACACCATATATTTT.

This clonotype was picked up a small number of times. The CDR3 region has the DNA TGTGCCAGCAGTCCGACAGGGCGGAACACTGAAGCTTTCTTT. Translating gives CASSPTGRNTEAFF. This chain uses TRBV12-3 or TRBV12-4 with TRBJ1-1; 7 bases match TRBD1. V gave up 5 bases and J gave up 1 base; unmatched junction bases: 4. The CDR3 sequence is 14 residues long.

This clonotype showed up just a few times. The chain links TRBV12-3 or TRBV12-4 to TRBJ1-2, with D possibly matching TRBD1 (5 bases). The ends were cut back, 7 bases at V and 5 bases at J, with 14 bases in the middle. This CDR3 is 13 amino acids long. In nucleotides, the CDR3 is TGTGCCAGCAACTTTGGGGGTTTTTATGGCTACACCTTC. Amino acid sequence: CASNFGGFYGYTF.

The rearrangement links TRBV10-2 to TRBJ1-1; D unclear. Germline-derived CDR1 and CDR2 are WSHSY and SAAADI. The CDR3 covers 15 residues. V dropped 8 bases and J dropped 1 base, with 17 bases sitting between them. Written as DNA, the CDR3 is TGCGCCAGCCGGCCCGTGGCGGCAGAGAACACTGAAGCTTTCTTT. Its translation is CASRPVAAENTEAFF.

This clonotype showed up just a few times. The rearrangement joins TRBV20-1 to TRBJ2-1, with 9 bases lining up with TRBD1. The V and J ends lost 3 bases and 4 bases, in that order; junction bases with no gene match: 7. CDR1 DFQATT and CDR2 SNEGSKA come from the germline V gene (reference sequence). The CDR3 has 15 residues. The CDR3: CSASVQGAGYNEQFF. As DNA, the CDR3 is TGCAGTGCTAGTGTACAGGGGGCAGGGTACAATGAGCAGTTCTTC.

This clonotype has only a few counts. The V call is TRBV7-9, the J call TRBJ1-5; D is uncertain. This CDR3 region has 12 residues. V was cut by 2 bases and J by 8 bases, with 7 bases left in between. Per germline, CDR1 SEHNR and CDR2 FQNEAQ (reference sequence). The CDR3 spells CASSLSTEPQHF. Here the CDR3 DNA reads TGTGCCAGCAGCTTATCCACAGAGCCCCAGCATTTT.

The rearrangement uses TRBV12-5 and TRBJ1-1; TRBD1 matches at 7 bases. This CDR3 region has 15 residues. The germline gives CDR1 LGHNT, CDR2 FRNRAP. V gave up 1 base and J gave up 3 bases; unmatched junction bases: 5. The CDR3 spells CASGLGQGLDTEAFF. In DNA form, the CDR3 reads TGTGCTAGTGGTTTGGGACAGGGCTTGGACACTGAAGCTTTCTTT.

This clonotype has a count of ten or more. V gene TRBV6-6 combines with J gene TRBJ2-2; D is possibly TRBD1 (5 bases). This CDR3 has 16 amino acids. The V end lost 2 bases, the J end lost 4 bases, and 14 bases lay between the germline ends. CDR1 is MNHNY and CDR2 is SVGAGI in the germline V gene (reference sequence). CDR3 in amino acids: CASSYIGRAVTGELFF. The CDR3, as DNA: TGTGCCAGCAGTTACATTGGCAGGGCGGTCACCGGGGAGCTGTTTTTT.

The genes are TRBV7-8 and TRBJ2-1; TRBD2 aligns across 8 bases. V gave up 2 bases and J gave up 8 bases; unmatched junction bases: 11. The length of the CDR3 is 16 residues. CDR1 is SGHVS, CDR2 FQNEAQ, per germline. CDR3 in DNA: TGTGCCAGCAGCTTATCTATTCCGGGACTAGTAGATGAGCAGTTCTTC. Translating it yields CASSLSIPGLVDEQFF.

This clonotype has a handful of counts. This chain joins TRBV12-3 or TRBV12-4 and TRBJ1-2; D is perhaps TRBD1 (6 bases). Deletions cut 3 bases from V and 4 bases from J, with 15 bases between. This CDR3 contains 15 residues. DNA for the CDR3: TGTGCCAGCAGTTTTGGGGGGGCAGGAGTCTATGGCTACACCTTC. Residues: CASSFGGAGVYGYTF.

In its sample, this clonotype was seen a few times. This chain uses TRBV7-2 with TRBJ2-3; possibly TRBD1 for D (6 bases). Looked up from germline, CDR1 is SGHTA and CDR2 is FQGNSA. This CDR3 is 16 amino acids long. V was pared by 7 bases and J by 2 bases, with 19 bases between. The CDR3 DNA is TGTGCCAGCACCGAAACACCAGGGGCCTACACAGATACGCAGTATTTT. Protein sequence: CASTETPGAYTDTQYF.

The chain joins TRBV7-2 to TRBJ1-2; 7 bases line up with TRBD1. Trimming took 5 bases from V and 5 from J; bases not matched to a gene: 5. In germline, CDR1 is SGHTA, CDR2 FQGNSA. The CDR3 runs 13 residues. This CDR3 reads CASSPRGYYGYTF. The DNA of the CDR3 is TGTGCCAGCAGCCCCAGGGGGTATTATGGCTACACCTTC.

The table lists this clonotype with many counts. The chain recombines TRBV18 with TRBJ1-6; 7 bases align to TRBD1. Germline values: CDR1 KGHSH, CDR2 LQKENI. This CDR3 contains 14 residues. The J segment lost 9 bases and the V segment lost 3 bases, leaving 5 bases of the junction unmatched. The CDR3, as DNA: TGTGCCAGCTCACCGGGCAGGGGGAGTTCACCCCTCCACTTT. This gives the protein CASSPGRGSSPLHF.

In its sample, this clonotype was seen a few times. The V gene is TRBV7-8, the J gene TRBJ2-1; no clear D gene. Germline V gene data show CDR1 as SGHVS and CDR2 as FQNEAQ. V gave up 5 bases and J gave up 10 bases, with 9 bases separating them. This CDR3 spans 11 amino acids. The CDR3 DNA follows: TGTGCCAGCAGCCCCAATACCGAGCAGTTCTTC. Translating gives CASSPNTEQFF.

This clonotype was counted a few times. The rearrangement links TRBV12-3 or TRBV12-4 to TRBJ2-7, with 8 nucleotides matching TRBD1. CDR3 length: 15 residues. V was clipped by 3 bases and J by 2 bases; unmatched bases: 6. The CDR3 DNA sequence: TGTGCCAGCAGTTTTGAGGGACAGGTTACCTACGAGCAGTACTTC. Translating gives CASSFEGQVTYEQYF.

The chain has TRBV11-2 and TRBJ2-1, with unresolved D. The CDR3 consists of 16 residues. With 7 bases removed from V and 0 bases from J, the gap between germline ends came to 16 bases. Germline V CDR1 and CDR2: SGHAT, FQNNGV. This CDR3 is CASTSRKVSSYNEQFF. The DNA for the CDR3 is TGTGCCAGCACCTCCCGGAAGGTTAGCTCCTACAATGAGCAGTTCTTC. The complete variable domain, with remaining parts taken from reference TRBV11-2 and TRBJ2-1, reads EAGVAQSPRYKIIEKRQSVAFWCNPISGHATLYWYQQILGQGPKLLIQFQNNGVVDDSQLPKDRFSAERLKGVDSTLKIQPAKLEDSAVYLCASTSRKVSSYNEQFFGPGTRLTVL.

The table lists this clonotype with many counts. CDR3 protein: CASSPPSQGEKLFF. The CDR3 region has the DNA TGTGCCAGCTCACCACCCAGTCAGGGGGAAAAACTGTTTTTT. The chain uses TRBV18 and TRBJ1-4; D is possibly TRBD1 (6 bases). The V gene's germline CDR1 is KGHSH and CDR2 LQKENI. With 0 bases removed from V and 8 bases from J, the gap between germline ends came to 10 bases. The CDR3 runs 14 residues.

The V call is TRBV5-1, the J call TRBJ1-1, with a possible D match to TRBD1 (5 bases). The V end was cut by 0 bases, the J end by 7 bases, with 10 bases between. This CDR3 spans 13 amino acids. The germline V gene encodes CDR1 SGHRS and CDR2 YFSETQ. CDR3 in amino acids: CASSLAGDLEAFF. The DNA of the CDR3 is TGCGCCAGCAGCTTGGCCGGGGACCTTGAAGCTTTCTTT.